This T cell receptor (beta chain) derives from a study of Ad26.COV2.S vaccination and SARS-CoV-2 variants. Study-wide results and caveats: An underestimation of total T cell responses may have resulted from the TCR breadth and depth analyses. Breadth of non-spike TCRs did not differ between vaccinees and placebo recipients.

Treatment noted: 15 to 20 received Ad26.COV2.S at low or high dose, single or two shots; five or six received placebo; per-sample allocation not given. Day 63 following the first vaccine or placebo injection was when the samples were taken. The repertoire was sequenced with immunoSEQ multiplex PCR; TCRdb's copy has only in-frame clones and lacks some. The sample holds around 300,000 clones; roughly 90% are singletons and the top ten take roughly 5%. To note about this clone: Its antigen remains unknown.

Trimming removed 4 bases from V and 1 base from J, with 9 bases in between. Germline loops: CDR1 SGHRS, CDR2 YFSETQ. The CDR3 loop spans 14 amino acids. The receptor's source is a person between 18 and 60 years old who received the Ad26.COV2.S COVID-19 vaccine or a placebo. The genes are TRBV5-1 and TRBJ2-4, with D possibly being TRBD1 (5 bases). Sequencing was performed on peripheral blood, taken in a trial of Ad26.COV2.S vaccine versus placebo. The chain's CDR3 is CASSLTVAKNIQYF. The CDR3 DNA reads TGCGCCAGCAGCCTGACAGTCGCCAAAAACATTCAGTACTTC.